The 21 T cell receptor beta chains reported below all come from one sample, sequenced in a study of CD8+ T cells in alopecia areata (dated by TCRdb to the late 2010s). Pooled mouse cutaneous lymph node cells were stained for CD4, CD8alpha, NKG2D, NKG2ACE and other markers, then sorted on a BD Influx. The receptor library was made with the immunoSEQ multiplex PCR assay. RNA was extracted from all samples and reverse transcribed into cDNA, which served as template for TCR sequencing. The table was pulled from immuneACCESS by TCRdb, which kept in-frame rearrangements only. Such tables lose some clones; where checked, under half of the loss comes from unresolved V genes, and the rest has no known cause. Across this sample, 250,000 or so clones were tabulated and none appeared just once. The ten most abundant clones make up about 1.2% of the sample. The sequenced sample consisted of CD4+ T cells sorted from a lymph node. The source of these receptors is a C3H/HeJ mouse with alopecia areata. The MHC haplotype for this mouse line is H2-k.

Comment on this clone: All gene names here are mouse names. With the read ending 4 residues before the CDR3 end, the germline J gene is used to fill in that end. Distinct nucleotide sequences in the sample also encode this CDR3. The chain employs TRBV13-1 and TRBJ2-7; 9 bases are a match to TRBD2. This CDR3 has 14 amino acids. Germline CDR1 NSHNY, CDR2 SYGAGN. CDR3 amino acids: CASSDALGGYEQYF. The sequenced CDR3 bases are TGTGCCAGCAGTGATGCCCTGGGGGGGTAT.

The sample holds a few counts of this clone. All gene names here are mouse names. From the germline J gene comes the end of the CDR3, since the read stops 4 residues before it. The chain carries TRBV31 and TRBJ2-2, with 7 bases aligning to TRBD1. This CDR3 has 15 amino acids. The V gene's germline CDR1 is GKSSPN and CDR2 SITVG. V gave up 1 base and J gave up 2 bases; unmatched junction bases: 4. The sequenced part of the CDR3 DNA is TGTGCCTGGAGTCCGCAGGGACAGAACACCGGG. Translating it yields CAWSPQGQNTG. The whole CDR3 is CAWSPQGQNTGQLYF.

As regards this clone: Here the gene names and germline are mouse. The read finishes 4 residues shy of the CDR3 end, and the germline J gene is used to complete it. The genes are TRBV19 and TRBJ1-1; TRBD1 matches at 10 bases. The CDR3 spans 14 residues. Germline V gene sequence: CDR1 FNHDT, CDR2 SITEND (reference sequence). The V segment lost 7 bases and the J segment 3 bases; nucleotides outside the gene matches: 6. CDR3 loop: CASDRTGGDTEVFF. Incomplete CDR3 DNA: TGTGCCAGCGATAGGACAGGGGGGGACACA.

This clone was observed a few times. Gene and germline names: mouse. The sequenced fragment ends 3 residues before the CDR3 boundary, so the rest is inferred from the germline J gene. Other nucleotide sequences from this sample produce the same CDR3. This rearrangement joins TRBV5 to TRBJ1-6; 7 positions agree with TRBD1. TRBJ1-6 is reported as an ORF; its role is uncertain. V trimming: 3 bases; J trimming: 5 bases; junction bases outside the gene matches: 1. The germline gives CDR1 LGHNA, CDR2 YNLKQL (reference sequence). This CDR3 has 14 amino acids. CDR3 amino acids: CASSQQGDNSPLYF. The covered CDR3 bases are TGTGCCAGCAGCCAGCAGGGGGATAATTCGCCC.

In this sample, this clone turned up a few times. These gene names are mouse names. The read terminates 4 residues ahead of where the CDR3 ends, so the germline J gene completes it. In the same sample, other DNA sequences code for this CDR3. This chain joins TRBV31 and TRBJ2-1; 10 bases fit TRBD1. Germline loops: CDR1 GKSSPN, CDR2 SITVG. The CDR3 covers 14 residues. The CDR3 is CAWSLRTGGAEQFF. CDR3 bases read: TGTGCCTGGAGTCTACGGACAGGGGGAGCT.

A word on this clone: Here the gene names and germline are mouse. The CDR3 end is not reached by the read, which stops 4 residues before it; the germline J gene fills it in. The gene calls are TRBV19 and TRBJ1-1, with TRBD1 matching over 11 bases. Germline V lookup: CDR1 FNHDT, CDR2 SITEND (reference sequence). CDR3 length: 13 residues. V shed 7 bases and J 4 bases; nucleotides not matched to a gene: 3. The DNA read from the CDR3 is TGTGCCAGCGGGGACAGGGGGTTCACA. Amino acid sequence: CASGDRGFT. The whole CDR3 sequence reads CASGDRGFTEVFF.

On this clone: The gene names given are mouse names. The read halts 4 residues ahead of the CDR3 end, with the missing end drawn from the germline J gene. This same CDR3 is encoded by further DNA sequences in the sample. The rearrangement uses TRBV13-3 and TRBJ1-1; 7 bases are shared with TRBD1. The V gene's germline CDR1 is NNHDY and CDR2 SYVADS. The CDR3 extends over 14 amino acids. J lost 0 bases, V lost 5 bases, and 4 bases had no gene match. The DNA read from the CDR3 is TGTGCCAGCAGAAGACAGGGATCAAACACA. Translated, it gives CASRRQGSNT. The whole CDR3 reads CASRRQGSNTEVFF.

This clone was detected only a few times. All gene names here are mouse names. CDR3 sequence reads: CASSPLRGRGAETLYF. Partial CDR3 DNA: TGTGCCAGCAGTCCCCTCAGGGGCAGGGGTGCAGAA. The gene calls are TRBV13-1 and TRBJ2-3, with a weak D call TRBD1 (6 bases). With the read ending 4 residues before the CDR3 end, the germline J gene is used to fill in that end. The germline V and J ends were trimmed by 4 bases and 1 base, with 16 bases remaining between them. There are 16 residues in the CDR3. Germline values: CDR1 NSHNY, CDR2 SYGAGN.

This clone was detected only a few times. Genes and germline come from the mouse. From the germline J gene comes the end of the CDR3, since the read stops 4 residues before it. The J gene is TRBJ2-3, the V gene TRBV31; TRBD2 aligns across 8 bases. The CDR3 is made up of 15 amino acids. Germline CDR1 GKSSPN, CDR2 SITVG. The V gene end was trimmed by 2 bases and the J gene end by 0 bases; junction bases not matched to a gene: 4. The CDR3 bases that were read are TGTGCCTGGAGTTTTGGGGGGGGTAGTGCAGAA. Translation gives CAWSFGGGSAE. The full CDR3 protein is CAWSFGGGSAETLYF.

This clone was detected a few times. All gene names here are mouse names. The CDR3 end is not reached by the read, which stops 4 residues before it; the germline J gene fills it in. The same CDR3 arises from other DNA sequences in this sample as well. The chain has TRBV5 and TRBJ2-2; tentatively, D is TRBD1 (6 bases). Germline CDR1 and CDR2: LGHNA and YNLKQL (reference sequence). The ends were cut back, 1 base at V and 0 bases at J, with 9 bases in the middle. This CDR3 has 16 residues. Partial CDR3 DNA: TGTGCCAGCAGCCAAGCTGGGACAACAAACACCGGG. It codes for CASSQAGTTNTG. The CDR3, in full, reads CASSQAGTTNTGQLYF.

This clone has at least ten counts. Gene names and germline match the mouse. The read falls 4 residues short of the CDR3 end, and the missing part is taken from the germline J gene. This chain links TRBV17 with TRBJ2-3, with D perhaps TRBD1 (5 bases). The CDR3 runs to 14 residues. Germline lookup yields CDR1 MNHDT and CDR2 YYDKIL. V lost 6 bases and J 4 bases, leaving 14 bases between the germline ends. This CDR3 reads CASRNSRQTETLYF. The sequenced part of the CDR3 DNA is TGTGCTAGCAGAAACTCTCGACAGACAGAA. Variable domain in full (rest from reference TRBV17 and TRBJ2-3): DTTVKQNPRYKLARVGKPVNLICSQTMNHDTMYWYQKKPNQAPKLLLFYYDKILNREADTFEKFQSSRPNNSFCSLYIGSAGLEYSAMYLCASRNSRQTETLYFGSGTRLTVL.

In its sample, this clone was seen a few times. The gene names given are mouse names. CDR3 DNA (partial): TGTGCCTGGAGTCCGACTGGGGGGGCGCTGTATGCT. Translated: CAWSPTGGALYA. The full CDR3 protein reads CAWSPTGGALYAEQFF. J is TRBJ2-1 and V is TRBV31; 12 bases match TRBD2. Read coverage stops 4 residues before the CDR3 terminus; the germline J gene supplies the remainder. The germline CDR1 and CDR2 sequences are GKSSPN and SITVG. Trimming cost V 1 base and J 4 bases; bases outside gene matches: 5. CDR3 length: 16 amino acids.

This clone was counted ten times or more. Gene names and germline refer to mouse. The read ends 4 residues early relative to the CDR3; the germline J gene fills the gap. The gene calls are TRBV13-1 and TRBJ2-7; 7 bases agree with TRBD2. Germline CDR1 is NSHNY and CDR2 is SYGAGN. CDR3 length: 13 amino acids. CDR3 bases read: TGTGCCAGCAGTGATGCACTGGGGAAT. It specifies CASSDALGN. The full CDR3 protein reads CASSDALGNEQYF.

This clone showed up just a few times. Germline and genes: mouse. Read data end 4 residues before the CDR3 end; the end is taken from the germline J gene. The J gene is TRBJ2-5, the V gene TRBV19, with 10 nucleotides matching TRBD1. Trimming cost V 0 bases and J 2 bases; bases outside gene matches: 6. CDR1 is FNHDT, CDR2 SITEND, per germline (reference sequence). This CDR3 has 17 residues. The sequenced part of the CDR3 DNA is TGTGCCAGCAGTATAGCAGGGACAGGGGACGGCCAAGAC. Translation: CASSIAGTGDGQD. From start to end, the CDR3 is CASSIAGTGDGQDTQYF.

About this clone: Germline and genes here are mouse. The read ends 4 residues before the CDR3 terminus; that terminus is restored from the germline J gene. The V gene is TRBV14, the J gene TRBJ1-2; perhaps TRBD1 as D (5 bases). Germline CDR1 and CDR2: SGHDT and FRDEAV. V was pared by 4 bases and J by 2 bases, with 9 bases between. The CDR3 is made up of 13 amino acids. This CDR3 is CASSRSGNSDYTF. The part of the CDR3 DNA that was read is TGTGCCAGCAGTCGCTCAGGGAACTCC.

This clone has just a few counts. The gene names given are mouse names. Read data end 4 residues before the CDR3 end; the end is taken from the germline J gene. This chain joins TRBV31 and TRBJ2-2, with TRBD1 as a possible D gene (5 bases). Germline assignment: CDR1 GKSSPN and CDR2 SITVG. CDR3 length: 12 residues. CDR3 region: CARGGNTGQLYF. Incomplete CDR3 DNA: TGTGCAAGGGGTGGGAACACCGGG.

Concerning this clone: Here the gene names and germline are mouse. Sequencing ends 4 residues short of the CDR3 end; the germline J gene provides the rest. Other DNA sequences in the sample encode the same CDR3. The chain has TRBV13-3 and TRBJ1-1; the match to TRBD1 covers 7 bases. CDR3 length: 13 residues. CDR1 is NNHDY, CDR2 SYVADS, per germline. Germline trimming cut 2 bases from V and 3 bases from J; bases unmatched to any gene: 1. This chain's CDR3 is CASSEDRDTEVFF. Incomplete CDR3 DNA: TGTGCCAGCAGTGAAGACAGGGACACA.

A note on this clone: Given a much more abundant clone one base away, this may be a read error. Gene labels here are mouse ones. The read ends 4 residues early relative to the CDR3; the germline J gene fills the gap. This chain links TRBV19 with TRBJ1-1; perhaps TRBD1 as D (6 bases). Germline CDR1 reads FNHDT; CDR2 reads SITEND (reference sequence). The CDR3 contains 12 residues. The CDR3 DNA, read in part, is TGTGCCAGCAGTGGGGGGCAGACA. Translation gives CASSGGQT. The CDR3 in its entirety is CASSGGQTEVFF.

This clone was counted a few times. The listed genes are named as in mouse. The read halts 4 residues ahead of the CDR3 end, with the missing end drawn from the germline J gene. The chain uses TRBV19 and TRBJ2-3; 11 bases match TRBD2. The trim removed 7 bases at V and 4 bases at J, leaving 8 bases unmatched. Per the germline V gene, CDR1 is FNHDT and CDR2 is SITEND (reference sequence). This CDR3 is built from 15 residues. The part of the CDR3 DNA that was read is TGTGCCAGCGCCCAGACTGGGGGGGTTCCAGAA. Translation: CASAQTGGVPE. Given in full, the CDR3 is CASAQTGGVPETLYF.

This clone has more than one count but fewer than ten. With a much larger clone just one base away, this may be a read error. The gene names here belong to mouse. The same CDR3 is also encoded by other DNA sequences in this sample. The CDR3 DNA, read in part, is TGTGCCAGCAGTCGACAGGGGCAAGAC. Encoded protein: CASSRQGQD. The entire CDR3 is CASSRQGQDTQYF. The chain recombines TRBV13-1 with TRBJ2-5, with TRBD1 matching 8 bases. The read ends 4 residues early relative to the CDR3; the germline J gene fills the gap. The V segment lost 4 bases and the J segment 3 bases; nucleotides outside the gene matches: 1. Germline CDR1 and CDR2: NSHNY and SYGAGN. The CDR3 loop spans 13 amino acids.

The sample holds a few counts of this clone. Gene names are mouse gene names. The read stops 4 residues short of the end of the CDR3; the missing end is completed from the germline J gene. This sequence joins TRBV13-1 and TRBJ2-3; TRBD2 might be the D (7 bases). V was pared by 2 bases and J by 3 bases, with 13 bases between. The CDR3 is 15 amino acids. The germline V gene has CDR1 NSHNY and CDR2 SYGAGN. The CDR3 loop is CASSERGGRAETLYF. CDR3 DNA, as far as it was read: TGTGCCAGCAGTGAGAGGGGGGGTAGAGCAGAA.